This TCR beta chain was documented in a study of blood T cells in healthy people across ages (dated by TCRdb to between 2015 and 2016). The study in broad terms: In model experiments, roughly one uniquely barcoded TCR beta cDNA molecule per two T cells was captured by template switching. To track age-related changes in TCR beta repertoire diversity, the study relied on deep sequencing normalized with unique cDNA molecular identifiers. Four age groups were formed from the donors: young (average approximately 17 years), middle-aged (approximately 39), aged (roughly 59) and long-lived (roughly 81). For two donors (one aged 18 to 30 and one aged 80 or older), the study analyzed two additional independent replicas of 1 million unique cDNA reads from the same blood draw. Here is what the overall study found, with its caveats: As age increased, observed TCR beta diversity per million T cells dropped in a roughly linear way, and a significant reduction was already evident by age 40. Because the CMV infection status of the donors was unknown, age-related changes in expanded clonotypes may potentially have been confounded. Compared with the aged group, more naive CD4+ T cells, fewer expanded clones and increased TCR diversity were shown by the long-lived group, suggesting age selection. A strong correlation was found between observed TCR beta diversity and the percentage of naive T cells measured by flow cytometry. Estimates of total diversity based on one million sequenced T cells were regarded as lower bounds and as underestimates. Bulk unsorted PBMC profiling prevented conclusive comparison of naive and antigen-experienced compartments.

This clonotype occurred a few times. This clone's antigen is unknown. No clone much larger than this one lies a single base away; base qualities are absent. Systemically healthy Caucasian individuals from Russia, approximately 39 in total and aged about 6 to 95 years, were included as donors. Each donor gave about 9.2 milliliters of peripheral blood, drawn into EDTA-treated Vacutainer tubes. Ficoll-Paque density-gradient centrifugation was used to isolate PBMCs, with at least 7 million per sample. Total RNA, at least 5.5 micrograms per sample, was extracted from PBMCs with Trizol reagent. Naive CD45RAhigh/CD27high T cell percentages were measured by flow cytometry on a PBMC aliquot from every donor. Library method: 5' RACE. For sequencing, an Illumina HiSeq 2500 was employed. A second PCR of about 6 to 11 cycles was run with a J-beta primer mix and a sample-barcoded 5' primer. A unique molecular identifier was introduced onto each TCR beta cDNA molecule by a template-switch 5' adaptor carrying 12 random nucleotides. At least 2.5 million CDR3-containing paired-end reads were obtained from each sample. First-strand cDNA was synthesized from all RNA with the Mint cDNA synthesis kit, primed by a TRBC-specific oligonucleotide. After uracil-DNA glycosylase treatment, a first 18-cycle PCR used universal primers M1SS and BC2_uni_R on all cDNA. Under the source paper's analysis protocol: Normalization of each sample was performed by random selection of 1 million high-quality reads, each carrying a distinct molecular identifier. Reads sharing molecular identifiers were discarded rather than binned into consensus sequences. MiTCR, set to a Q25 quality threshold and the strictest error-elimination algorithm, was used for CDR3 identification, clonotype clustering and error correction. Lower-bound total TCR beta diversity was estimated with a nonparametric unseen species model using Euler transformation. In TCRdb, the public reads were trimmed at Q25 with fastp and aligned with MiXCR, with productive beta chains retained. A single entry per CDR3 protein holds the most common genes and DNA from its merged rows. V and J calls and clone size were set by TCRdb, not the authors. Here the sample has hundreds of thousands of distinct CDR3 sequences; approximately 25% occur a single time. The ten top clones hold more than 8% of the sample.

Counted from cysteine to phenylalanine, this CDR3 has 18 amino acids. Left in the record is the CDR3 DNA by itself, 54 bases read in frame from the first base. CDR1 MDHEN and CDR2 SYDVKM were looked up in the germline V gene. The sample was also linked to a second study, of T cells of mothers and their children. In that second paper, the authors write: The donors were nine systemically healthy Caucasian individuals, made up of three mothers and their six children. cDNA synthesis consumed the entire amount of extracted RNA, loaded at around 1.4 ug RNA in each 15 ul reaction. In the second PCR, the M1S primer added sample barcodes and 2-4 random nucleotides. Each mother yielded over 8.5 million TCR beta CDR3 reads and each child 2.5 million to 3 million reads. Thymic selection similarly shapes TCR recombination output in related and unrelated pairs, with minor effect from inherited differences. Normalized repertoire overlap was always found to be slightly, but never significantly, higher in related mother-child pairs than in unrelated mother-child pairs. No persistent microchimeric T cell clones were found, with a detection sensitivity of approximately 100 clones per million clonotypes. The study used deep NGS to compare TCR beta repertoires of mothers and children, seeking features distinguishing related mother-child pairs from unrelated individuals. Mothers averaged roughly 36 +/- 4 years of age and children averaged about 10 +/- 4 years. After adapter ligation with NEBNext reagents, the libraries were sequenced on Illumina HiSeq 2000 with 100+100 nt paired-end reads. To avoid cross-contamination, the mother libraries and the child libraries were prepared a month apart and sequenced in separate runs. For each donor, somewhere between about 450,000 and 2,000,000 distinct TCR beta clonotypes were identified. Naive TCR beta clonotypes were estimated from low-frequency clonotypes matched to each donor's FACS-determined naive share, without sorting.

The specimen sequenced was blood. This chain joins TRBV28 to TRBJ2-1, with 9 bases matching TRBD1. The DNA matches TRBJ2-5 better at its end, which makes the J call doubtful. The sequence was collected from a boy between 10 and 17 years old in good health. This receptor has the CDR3 CASSYPRTGDDLKETQYF. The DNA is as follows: TGTGCCAGCAGTTATCCTCGGACAGGGGACGACTTAAAAGAGACCCAGTACTTC.